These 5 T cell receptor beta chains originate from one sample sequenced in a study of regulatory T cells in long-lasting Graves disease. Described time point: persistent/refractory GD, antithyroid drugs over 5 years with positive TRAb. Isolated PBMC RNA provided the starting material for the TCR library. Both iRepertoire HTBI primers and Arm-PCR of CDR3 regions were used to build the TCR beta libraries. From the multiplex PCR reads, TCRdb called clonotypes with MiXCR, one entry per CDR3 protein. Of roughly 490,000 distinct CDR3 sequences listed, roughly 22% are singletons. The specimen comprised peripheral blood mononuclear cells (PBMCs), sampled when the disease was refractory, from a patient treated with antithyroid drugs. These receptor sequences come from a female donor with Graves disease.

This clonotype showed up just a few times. CDR3 sequence: CASSYSRLTTRGGPSNQPQHF. CDR3 in DNA: TGTGCCAGCAGTTACTCGAGGTTAACCACTCGTGGGGGTCCTAGCAATCAGCCCCAGCATTTT. J is TRBJ1-5 and V is TRBV6-5, with D tentatively TRBD1 (5 bases). The CDR3 totals 21 residues. The V gene lost 0 bases and the J gene lost 0 bases, with 24 bases spanning the gap. Germline V lookup: CDR1 MNHEY, CDR2 SVGAGI.

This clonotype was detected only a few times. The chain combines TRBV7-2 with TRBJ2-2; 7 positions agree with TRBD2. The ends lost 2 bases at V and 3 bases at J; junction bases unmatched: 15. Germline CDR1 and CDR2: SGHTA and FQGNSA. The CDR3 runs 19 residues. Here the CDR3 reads CASSLTGQLARVDTGELFF. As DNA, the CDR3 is TGTGCCAGCAGCTTAACGGGCCAACTAGCGCGGGTCGACACCGGGGAGCTGTTTTTT.

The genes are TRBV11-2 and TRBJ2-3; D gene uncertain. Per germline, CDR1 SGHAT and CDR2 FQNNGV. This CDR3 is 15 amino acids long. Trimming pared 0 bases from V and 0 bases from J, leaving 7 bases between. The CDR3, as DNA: TGTGCCAGCAGCTTAGAGCCAGCTAGCACAGATACGCAGTATTTT. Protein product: CASSLEPASTDTQYF.

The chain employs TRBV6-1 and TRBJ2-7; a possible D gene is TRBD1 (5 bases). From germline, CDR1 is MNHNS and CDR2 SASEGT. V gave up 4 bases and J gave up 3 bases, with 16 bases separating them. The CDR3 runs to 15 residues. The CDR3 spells CASSGGFDSSYEQYF. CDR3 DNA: TGTGCCAGCAGTGGGGGATTCGACAGCAGCTACGAGCAGTACTTC.

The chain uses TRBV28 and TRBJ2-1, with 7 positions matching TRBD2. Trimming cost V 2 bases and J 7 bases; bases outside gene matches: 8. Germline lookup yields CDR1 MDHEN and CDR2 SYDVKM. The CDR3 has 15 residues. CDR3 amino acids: CASSLSSGVRNEQFF. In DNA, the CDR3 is TGTGCCAGCAGTTTAAGCAGCGGGGTCCGAAATGAGCAGTTCTTC.